This T cell receptor (beta chain) was identified during a study of OX40 agonist ivuxolimab in advanced cancers. About the research overall: Patients were given ivuxolimab, an antibody that agonizes OX40 (CD134). A mean age of roughly 60 years, range 23 to 79, was recorded, and 70% to 85% were male. The diagnoses of dose-escalation patients were hepatocellular carcinoma, melanoma, renal cell or head and neck cancer.

Sequencing was performed with immunoSEQ multiplex PCR; in TCRdb, only in-frame clones are kept and a portion is missing. The sample includes 35,000 to 50,000 clones, around nine tenths seen only once; the top ten take around 1%. The CDR3 is 16 residues long. Trimming cost V 3 bases and J 9 bases; bases outside gene matches: 11. Germline CDR1 LGHNA, CDR2 YSLEER. General study findings and limits: Not determined was the antigen specificity of the expanded peripheral T cells.

As concerns this clone: Its antigen is currently unknown.

This sample comprised CD4+ or CD8+ T cells sorted from blood, obtained in a trial of the OX40 agonist ivuxolimab. The chain couples TRBV4-3 to TRBJ2-1; 10 bases line up with TRBD2. This TCR was sampled from an adult with an advanced solid tumor such as melanoma, head and neck, liver or kidney cancer. The CDR3 is CASSQAPSGSYIEQFF. The CDR3 nucleotides read TGCGCCAGCAGCCAGGCCCCTAGCGGGAGCTATATTGAGCAGTTCTTC.